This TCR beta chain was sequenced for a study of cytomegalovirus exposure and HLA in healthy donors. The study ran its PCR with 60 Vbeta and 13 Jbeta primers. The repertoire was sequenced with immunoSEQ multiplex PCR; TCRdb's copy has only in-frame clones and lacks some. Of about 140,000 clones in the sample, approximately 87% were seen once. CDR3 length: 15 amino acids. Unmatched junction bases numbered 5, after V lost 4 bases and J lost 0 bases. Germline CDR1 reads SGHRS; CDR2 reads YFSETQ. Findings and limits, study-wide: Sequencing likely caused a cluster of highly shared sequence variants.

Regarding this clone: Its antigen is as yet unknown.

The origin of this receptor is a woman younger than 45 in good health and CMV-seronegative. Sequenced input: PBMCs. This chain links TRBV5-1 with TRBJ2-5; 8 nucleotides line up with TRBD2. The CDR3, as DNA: TGCGCCAGCAGCATCCAACTAGCGGACCAAGAGACCCAGTACTTC. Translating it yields CASSIQLADQETQYF. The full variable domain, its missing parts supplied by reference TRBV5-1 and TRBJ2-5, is KAGVTQTPRYLIKTRGQQVTLSCSPISGHRSVSWYQQTPGQGLQFLFEYFSETQRNKGNFPGRFSGRQFSNSRSEMNVSTLELGDSALYLCASSIQLADQETQYFGPGTRLLVL.